There are a few counts of the clone carrying this T cell receptor beta chain. Its specificity is unknown. TCRdb re-analyzed the PCR reads using MiXCR. The data contain some 5,700 clones, 25% to 30% of them singletons. Trimming cost V 1 base and J 9 bases; bases outside gene matches: 15. The germline V gene encodes CDR1 SGHAT and CDR2 FQNNGV. CDR3 length: 18 residues. Prior to thyroid surgery, none of the patients had received any treatment. The source of the sample is a study of metastatic and nonmetastatic thyroid tumors. Findings and caveats of the study: Reports indicated that malignant thyroid tumors showed significantly higher TCR beta diversity than benign nodules did, in blood and tumor.

The source is a female donor with papillary thyroid cancer or a benign thyroid nodule (not recorded which). Some clones in this sample may be carry-over from other donors' samples. Input material: adjacent normal tissue. The V gene is TRBV11-2, the J gene TRBJ1-6; the match to TRBD1 covers 7 bases. CDR3 bases: TGTGCCAGCAGCTTAGTAACTCCTGAGACAGGGAGGTTTTCACCCCTCCACTTT. Protein product: CASSLVTPETGRFSPLHF.